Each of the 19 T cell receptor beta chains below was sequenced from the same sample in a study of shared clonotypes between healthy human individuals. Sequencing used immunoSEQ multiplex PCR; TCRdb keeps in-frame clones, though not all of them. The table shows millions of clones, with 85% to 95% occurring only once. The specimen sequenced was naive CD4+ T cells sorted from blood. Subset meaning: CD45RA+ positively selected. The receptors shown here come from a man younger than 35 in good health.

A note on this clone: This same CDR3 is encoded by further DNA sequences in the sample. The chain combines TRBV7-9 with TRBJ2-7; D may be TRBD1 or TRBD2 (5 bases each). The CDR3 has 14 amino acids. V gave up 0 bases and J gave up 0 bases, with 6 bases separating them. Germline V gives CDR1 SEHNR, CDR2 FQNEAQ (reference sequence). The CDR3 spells CASSLAGTSYEQYF. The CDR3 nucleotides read TGTGCCAGCAGCTTAGCCGGGACCTCCTACGAGCAGTACTTC.

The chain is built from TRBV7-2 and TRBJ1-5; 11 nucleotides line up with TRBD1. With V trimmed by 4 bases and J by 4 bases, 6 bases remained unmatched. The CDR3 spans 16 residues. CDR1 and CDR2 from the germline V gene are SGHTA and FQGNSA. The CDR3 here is CASSSRGQGDNQPQHF. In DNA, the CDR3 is TGTGCCAGCAGCTCGCGGGGACAGGGGGATAATCAGCCCCAGCATTTT.

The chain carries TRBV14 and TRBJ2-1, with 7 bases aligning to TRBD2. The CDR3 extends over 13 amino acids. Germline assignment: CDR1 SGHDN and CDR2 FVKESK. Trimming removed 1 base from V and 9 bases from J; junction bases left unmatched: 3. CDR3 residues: CASSQGLAGEQFF. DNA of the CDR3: TGTGCCAGCAGCCAAGGACTAGCTGGTGAGCAGTTCTTC.

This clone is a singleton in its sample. DNA for the CDR3: TGTGCCTGGAGTGTAGGTAGGGGATGGTATGGCTACACCTTC. Translation gives CAWSVGRGWYGYTF. The chain joins TRBV30 to TRBJ1-2, with D perhaps matching TRBD1 (5 bases). The V end lost 0 bases, the J end lost 5 bases, and 13 bases lay between the germline ends. Germline V gene lookup returns CDR1 GTSNPN and CDR2 SVGIG (reference sequence). The CDR3 contains 14 residues. Full variable domain (rest looked up from reference TRBV30 and TRBJ1-2): SQTIHQWPATLVQPVGSPLSLECTVEGTSNPNLYWYRQAAGRGLQLLFYSVGIGQISSEVPQNLSASRPQDRQFILSSKKLLLSDSGFYLCAWSVGRGWYGYTFGSGTRLTVV.

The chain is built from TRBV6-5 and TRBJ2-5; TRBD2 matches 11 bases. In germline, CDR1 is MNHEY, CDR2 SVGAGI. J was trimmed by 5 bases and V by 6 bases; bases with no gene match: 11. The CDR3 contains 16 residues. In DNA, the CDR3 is TGTGCCAGCAGCTACGGACTAGCGGGTATTTCGGAGACCCAGTACTTC. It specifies CASSYGLAGISETQYF.

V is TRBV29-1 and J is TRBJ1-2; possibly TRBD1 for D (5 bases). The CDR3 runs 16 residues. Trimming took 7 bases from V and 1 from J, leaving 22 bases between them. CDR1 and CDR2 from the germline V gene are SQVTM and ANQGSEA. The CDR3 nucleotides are TGCAGCGCCCCAGCTACCGGCGCAGGGTATAACTATGGCTACACCTTC. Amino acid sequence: CSAPATGAGYNYGYTF.

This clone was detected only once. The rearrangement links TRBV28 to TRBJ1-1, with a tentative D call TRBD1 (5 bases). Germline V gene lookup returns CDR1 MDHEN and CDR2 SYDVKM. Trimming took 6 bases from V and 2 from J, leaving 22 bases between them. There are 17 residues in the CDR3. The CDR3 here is CASSRISGTYVNTEAFF. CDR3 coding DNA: TGTGCCAGCAGCCGTATATCCGGGACCTATGTCAACACTGAAGCTTTCTTT. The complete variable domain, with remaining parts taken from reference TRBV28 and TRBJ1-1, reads DVKVTQSSRYLVKRTGEKVFLECVQDMDHENMFWYRQDPGLGLRLIYFSYDVKMKEKGDIPEGYSVSREKKERFSLILESASTNQTSMYLCASSRISGTYVNTEAFFGQGTRLTVV.

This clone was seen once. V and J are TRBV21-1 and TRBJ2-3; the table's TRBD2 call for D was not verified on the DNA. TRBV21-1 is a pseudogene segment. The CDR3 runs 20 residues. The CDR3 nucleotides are TGTGCCAGCACCTCAGTCGGGACTAGCGGGAGGGCCGGGAGCACAGATACGCAGTATTTT. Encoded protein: CASTSVGTSGRAGSTDTQYF.

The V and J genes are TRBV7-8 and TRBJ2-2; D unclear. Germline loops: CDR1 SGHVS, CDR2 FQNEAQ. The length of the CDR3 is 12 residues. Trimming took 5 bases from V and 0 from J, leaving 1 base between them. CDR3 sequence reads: CASSTNTGELFF. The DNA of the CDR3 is TGTGCCAGCAGCACGAACACCGGGGAGCTGTTTTTT.

The CDR3 here is CASSTGPGVYEQYF. In DNA form, the CDR3 reads TGTGCCAGCAGCACGGGCCCGGGAGTCTACGAGCAGTACTTC. J is TRBJ2-7 and V is TRBV5-5; D is perhaps TRBD2 (6 bases). The germline V gene encodes CDR1 SGHKS and CDR2 YYEKEE (reference sequence). The CDR3 spans 14 residues. V was pared by 4 bases and J by 3 bases, with 14 bases between.

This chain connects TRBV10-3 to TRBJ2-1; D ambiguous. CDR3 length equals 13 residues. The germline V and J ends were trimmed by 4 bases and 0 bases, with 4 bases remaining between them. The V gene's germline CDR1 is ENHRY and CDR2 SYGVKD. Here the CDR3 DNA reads TGTGCCATCAGTGGTTACTCCTACAATGAGCAGTTCTTC. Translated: CAISGYSYNEQFF.

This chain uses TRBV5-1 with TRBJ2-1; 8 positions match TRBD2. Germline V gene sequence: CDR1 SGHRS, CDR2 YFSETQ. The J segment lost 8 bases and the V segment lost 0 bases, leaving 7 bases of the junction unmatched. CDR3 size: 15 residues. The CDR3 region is CASSLVAGYADEQFF. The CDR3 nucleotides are TGCGCCAGCAGCTTGGTAGCGGGATACGCTGATGAGCAGTTCTTC.

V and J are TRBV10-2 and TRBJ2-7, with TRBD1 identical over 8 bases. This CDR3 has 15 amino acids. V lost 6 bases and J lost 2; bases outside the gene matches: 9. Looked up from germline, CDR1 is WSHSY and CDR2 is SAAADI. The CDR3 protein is CASRRAPGQAYEQYF. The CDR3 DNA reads TGCGCCAGCAGACGGGCTCCGGGACAGGCCTACGAGCAGTACTTC.

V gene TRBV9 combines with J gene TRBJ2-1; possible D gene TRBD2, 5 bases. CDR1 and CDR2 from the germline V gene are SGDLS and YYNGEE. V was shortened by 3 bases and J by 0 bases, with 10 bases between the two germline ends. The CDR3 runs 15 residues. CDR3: CASSARGISYNEQFF. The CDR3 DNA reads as TGTGCCAGCAGCGCCCGGGGTATCTCCTACAATGAGCAGTTCTTC.

The CDR3 loop is CASSLAPDYNSPLHF. The CDR3 DNA reads TGTGCCAGCAGCTTGGCCCCAGACTATAATTCACCCCTCCACTTT. J is TRBJ1-6 and V is TRBV5-4; D is undetermined. CDR3 length: 15 amino acids. Germline V gene lookup returns CDR1 SGHNT and CDR2 YYREEE (reference sequence). Trimming stripped 0 bases from V and 3 bases from J, with 7 bases between.

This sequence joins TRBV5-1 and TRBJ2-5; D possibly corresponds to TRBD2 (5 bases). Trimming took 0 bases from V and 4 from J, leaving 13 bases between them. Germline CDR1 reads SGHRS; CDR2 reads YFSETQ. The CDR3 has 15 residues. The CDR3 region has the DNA TGCGCCAGCAGCTTGGCCGACTGGAGGCGAGAGACCCAGTACTTC. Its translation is CASSLADWRRETQYF.

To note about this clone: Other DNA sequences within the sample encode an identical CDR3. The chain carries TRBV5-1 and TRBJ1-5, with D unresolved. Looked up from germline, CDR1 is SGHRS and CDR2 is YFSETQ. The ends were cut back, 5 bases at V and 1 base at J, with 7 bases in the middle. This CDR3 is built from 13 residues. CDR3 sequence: CASRPDSNQPQHF. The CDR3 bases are TGCGCCAGCAGACCAGACAGCAATCAGCCCCAGCATTTT.

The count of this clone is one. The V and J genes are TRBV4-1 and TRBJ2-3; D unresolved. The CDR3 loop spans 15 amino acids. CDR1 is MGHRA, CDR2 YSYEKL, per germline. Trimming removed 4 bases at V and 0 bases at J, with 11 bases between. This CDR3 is CASSRSWQSTDTQYF. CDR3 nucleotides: TGCGCCAGCAGCCGGTCGTGGCAGAGCACAGATACGCAGTATTTT.

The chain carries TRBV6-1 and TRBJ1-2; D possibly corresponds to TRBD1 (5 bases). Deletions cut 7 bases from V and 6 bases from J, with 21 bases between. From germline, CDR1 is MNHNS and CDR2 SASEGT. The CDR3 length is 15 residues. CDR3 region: CASKGTVPLLDGYTF. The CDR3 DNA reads TGTGCCAGCAAGGGGACTGTCCCACTCTTAGATGGCTACACCTTC.